This T cell receptor (beta chain) was obtained from a study of metastatic and nonmetastatic thyroid tumors (dated by TCRdb to the early 2020s). Turning to the overall study: For patients with malignant and with benign thyroid disease, the researchers compared repertoires between peripheral blood samples and tumor or nodule tissue samples. What the study reported, not specific to this receptor: TCR beta diversity was reported as significantly higher in malignant tumors than in benign nodules, in both blood and tumor samples.

No treatment had been received by any patient before thyroid surgery. Using T-cell receptor beta sequencing, the researchers looked back retrospectively at clinical samples from patients, gathered between the early 2010s and the late 2010s. CDR1 and CDR2, per the germline V gene (reference sequence), are GTSNPN and SVGIG. The junction shows trimming of 8 bases on V and 1 base on J, plus 19 bases between the germline ends. The CDR3 measures 15 amino acids from cysteine to phenylalanine. The CDR3 DNA has 45 bases and is translated from base 1. This clone was detected a few times. The antigen it recognizes is unknown. No much larger clonotype is one base removed from it; base qualities were not supplied. The protocol used for the library was PCR. Sequencing instrument: Illumina HiSeq 4000. The TCR beta-chain CDR3 region of each patient was profiled by high-throughput sequencing. In the source study's methods: A classifier to discriminate distant-metastatic papillary thyroid cancer patients was built from CDR3 differences across clinicopathological groups. The Shannon index was used to assess repertoire diversity, and the Morisita-Horn index was used to assess tumor-blood repertoire similarity. TCRdb's own reprocessing of the public reads used fastp at Q25 and MiXCR and kept productive beta chains. TCRdb, not the authors, supplied the V and J calls. This sample lists about 41,000 clones; 10% to 12% were detected once. Roughly 25% of the sample lies in the top ten.

Source material: blood. The chain is encoded by TRBV30 joined to TRBJ2-3, with TRBD1 tentatively as D gene (6 bases match). The receptor comes from a female donor with papillary thyroid cancer or a benign thyroid nodule (not recorded which). Some clones in this sample may be carry-over from other donors' samples. CDR3 protein: CAILEQGLGTDTQYF. The DNA is TGTGCCATCCTGGAACAGGGCTTGGGCACAGATACGCAGTATTTT.